This TCR beta chain comes out of a study of blood T cell repertoires in COVID-19 (dated by TCRdb to the early 2020s). Notes on the research overall: The collaborator samples originated in the United States, Italy and Spain and spanned the acute and convalescent phases of COVID-19. The prospective study material was composed of cDNA or gDNA derived from T cells, B-cell-depleted T cells, or PBMCs. Subjects who had been exposed to COVID-19, were actively infected with it, or had recovered from it provided the deeply sampled blood TCRbeta repertoires that made up the dataset. The repertoires were made available in a free public database intended to serve as a resource for research on the immune response to SARS-CoV-2. Samples were obtained from the ongoing ImmuneRACE study (first 160 participants) and from 1,200 or so subjects provided by 6 global collaborators. A de-identified subject ID, COVID-19 status, age in years and sex were almost always included in the sample metadata. HLA class I and class II types, where available, came from metadata supplied by the sample provider rather than from assay-based typing.

The CDR3, from cysteine to phenylalanine, totals 13 residues. The sequence is cut down to CDR3 DNA, 39 bases in frame from base 1. CDR1 and CDR2 are read off the germline V gene as SQVTM and ANQGSEA. After removal of 7 bases from V and 6 bases from J, the junction retains 11 bases not matched to a gene. TCRbeta CDR3 regions were amplified from genomic DNA by means of the immunoSEQ Assay, a bias-controlled multiplex PCR. The authors' analysis ran thus. Within the assay, amplification of reference gene primers was used to estimate how many nucleated cells each sample contained. Sequence reads were collapsed and filtered to measure the absolute abundance of every unique TCRbeta CDR3 rearrangement. For each sample, productive Simpson clonality was calculated by taking the square root of Simpson's diversity index across productive rearrangements. The clones in this table, taken by TCRdb from immuneACCESS, are in-frame only. Not every clone is retained; where verified, under half of the shortfall comes from an unresolved V gene, and the cause of the rest is unknown. For V, J and clone size, that table is used; D and trimming come from the DNA. The sample contains approximately 360,000 clones, roughly 90% of them found a single time. Of the sample, roughly 0.97% is held by the ten largest clones.

In the prospective study, participants were roughly 18 to 90 years old, resided in about two dozen geographic areas of the United States, and were enrolled through a virtual design. In the prospective study, participants were assigned to cohorts based on the clinical history participants reported in a screening survey and a study questionnaire. Each participant in the prospective study had whole blood, serum and a nasopharyngeal or oropharyngeal swab collected by mobile phlebotomists. Additional blood draws and questionnaires over an approximately two-month period could optionally be provided by prospective study participants. Blood samples from the prospective study were shipped frozen or at room temperature prior to DNA extraction. Remarks on this clone: No antigen is known for it. There are no base qualities to consult, and no much larger clone falls within one base.

Here is what the overall study found, with its caveats: The quantity of clinical and demographic metadata differed by source and by participant and was supplied without curation.

The receptor chain draws on TRBV29-1 and TRBJ2-7; 8 nucleotides in the junction match TRBD1. The sample comprised PBMCs or T cells enriched from blood (not recorded which). This clonotype originated in a woman aged 25 to 45 with acute COVID-19. The DNA is TGCAGCGCCGGGACAGGTCCTTCTCTCGAGCAGTACTTC. This yields the protein CSAGTGPSLEQYF.